What follows is one T cell receptor (beta chain) and its context. Assay used: immunoSEQ multiplex PCR; TCRdb lists only in-frame clones, some missing. The sample yields roughly 190,000 clones, under 90% seen once. The sample originates from a study of blood T cell repertoires in COVID-19. In the study overall: Sites in the United States, Italy and Spain provided acute and convalescent COVID-19 samples. From T cells, B-cell-depleted T cells, or PBMCs came the material, which was cDNA or gDNA.

CDR1 and CDR2 from the germline V gene are KGHSH and LQKENI. The CDR3 is 16 amino acids. The V and J ends lost 6 bases and 0 bases, in that order; junction bases with no gene match: 7. This TCR was sampled from a human donor in a cohort sampled during active COVID-19. V and J are TRBV18 and TRBJ1-5; TRBD1 matches at 8 bases. The sample was peripheral blood. CDR3 residues: CASSKDRVNSNQPQHF. In nucleotides, the CDR3 is TGTGCCAGCTCCAAGGACAGGGTTAATAGCAATCAGCCCCAGCATTTT. The complete variable domain, with remaining parts taken from reference TRBV18 and TRBJ1-5, reads NAGVMQNPRHLVRRRGQEARLRCSPMKGHSHVYWYRQLPEEGLKFMVYLQKENIIDESGMPKERFSAEFPKEGPSILRIQQVVRGDSAAYFCASSKDRVNSNQPQHFGDGTRLSIL.